Here is one T cell receptor beta chain with its context. This sample was taken from a study of blood T cell repertoires in COVID-19. Looking at the study overall: Acute-phase and convalescent COVID-19 samples originated in the United States, Italy and Spain. T cells, B-cell-depleted T cells, or PBMCs supplied cDNA or gDNA.

Authors' analysis steps: Amplification from reference gene primers served as the basis for estimated nucleated cell counts. Only in-frame clones appear in the TCRdb table, and some are missing; sequencing was by immunoSEQ multiplex PCR. That table gives V, J and clone size, and the DNA gave D and trimming. The repertoire holds around 40,000 clones, with roughly 75% as singletons. Germline CDR1 reads SGHTS; CDR2 reads YDEGEE. The CDR3 runs 17 residues. Trimming cost V 4 bases and J 9 bases, with 26 bases left between them. Specimen: peripheral blood. The chain couples TRBV5-8 to TRBJ2-1; TRBD2 might be the D (6 bases). The clonotype originates from a man older than 75 with active or convalescent COVID-19. The CDR3 loop is CASSPKRRGGIEVEQFF. The DNA of the CDR3 is TGTGCCAGCAGCCCCAAGAGGAGGGGCGGGATAGAGGTTGAGCAGTTCTTC.